The 27 T cell receptor beta chains below were found in one sample sequenced in a study of CD8 T cells in ankylosing spondylitis. Study results and limitations: Typical of ankylosing spondylitis blood, it appeared, was a TCR beta motif of eight highly homologous variants.

These TCRs are of unknown antigen specificity. MiXCR, run by TCRdb on the 5' RACE reads, gives a single entry per CDR3 protein. The table records approximately 520,000 distinct CDR3 sequences, about 5% of them present only once. The sequenced sample was blood, either unsorted or a sorted T cell fraction (not recorded which). Source of these receptors: a male donor with ankylosing spondylitis.

This rearrangement joins TRBV20-1 to TRBJ2-3; D is uncertain. The CDR3 runs 15 residues. Deletions cut 6 bases from V and 0 bases from J, with 16 bases between. Looked up from germline, CDR1 is DFQATT and CDR2 is SNEGSKA (reference sequence). The chain's CDR3 is CSANTPGSSTDTQYF. DNA for the CDR3: TGCAGTGCCAACACCCCTGGTTCTAGCACAGATACGCAGTATTTT.

The chain carries TRBV7-3 and TRBJ2-6; perhaps TRBD1 as D (5 bases). Trimming took 2 bases from V and 4 from J, leaving 9 bases between them. The CDR3 runs 15 residues. The germline gives CDR1 SGHTA, CDR2 FQGTGA. This CDR3 is CASSLRAGGANVLTF. The CDR3, as DNA: TGTGCCAGCAGCTTACGGGCAGGGGGGGCCAACGTCCTGACTTTC.

Many counts were recorded for this clonotype. The rearrangement uses TRBV11-1 and TRBJ2-1, with 8 bases lining up with TRBD1. The CDR3 is 16 residues long. Unmatched junction bases numbered 10, after V lost 2 bases and J lost 7 bases. Per germline, CDR1 SGHAT and CDR2 FQDESV (reference sequence). The chain's CDR3 is CASSLTRTGWSNEQFF. DNA for the CDR3: TGTGCCAGCAGCTTAACTAGGACAGGGTGGAGTAATGAGCAGTTCTTC.

This clonotype has ten or more counts. The chain employs TRBV6-6 and TRBJ1-1, with D uncertain. V gave up 2 bases and J gave up 5 bases, with 6 bases separating them. The CDR3 spans 12 residues. CDR1 MNHNY and CDR2 SVGAGI come from the germline V gene (reference sequence). The chain's CDR3 is CASSYGWTEAFF. The CDR3 DNA reads TGTGCCAGCAGTTACGGATGGACTGAAGCTTTCTTT.

In this sample, this clonotype turned up many times. The chain is built from TRBV20-1 and TRBJ2-7; D may be TRBD1 or TRBD2 (5 bases each). This CDR3 contains 15 residues. V was clipped by 5 bases and J by 1 base, with 18 bases between them. Germline V lookup: CDR1 DFQATT, CDR2 SNEGSKA (reference sequence). The CDR3 spells CSAAEWGLGSYEQYF. DNA of the CDR3: TGCAGTGCTGCCGAATGGGGGTTAGGTTCCTACGAGCAGTACTTC.

This clonotype occurred many times. The chain is built from TRBV12-3 or TRBV12-4 and TRBJ2-3; D may be TRBD1 (5 bases). V was clipped by 1 base and J by 5 bases, with 13 bases between them. The CDR3 length is 15 residues. CDR3 sequence reads: CASSLVIRARDTQYF. The CDR3 DNA sequence: TGTGCCAGCAGTTTAGTGATCAGGGCACGAGATACGCAGTATTTT.

This clonotype occurred many times. The genes are TRBV20-1 and TRBJ2-7; weak D call: TRBD2 (5 bases). The V end was cut by 8 bases, the J end by 3 bases, with 11 bases between. The CDR3 contains 11 residues. Germline assignment: CDR1 DFQATT and CDR2 SNEGSKA (reference sequence). CDR3 sequence reads: CSFAGNYEQYF. DNA for the CDR3: TGCAGTTTTGCGGGCAACTACGAGCAGTACTTC.

In this sample, this clonotype turned up many times. The chain combines TRBV7-9 with TRBJ1-4; D remains ambiguous. The CDR3 runs 13 residues. The V end lost 6 bases, the J end lost 7 bases, and 12 bases lay between the germline ends. Germline lookup yields CDR1 SEHNR and CDR2 FQNEAQ (reference sequence). CDR3 sequence (DNA): TGTGCCAGCAGTTCGAGGGATACTGAAAAACTGTTTTTT. Residues: CASSSRDTEKLFF.

This clonotype came up many times. This chain links TRBV5-1 with TRBJ2-7; D perhaps matches TRBD1 (5 bases). The CDR3 has 15 residues. Looked up from germline, CDR1 is SGHRS and CDR2 is YFSETQ. Trimming took off 4 bases at V and 2 bases at J, with 16 bases between the two ends. The CDR3 loop is CASSPAPTAAYEQYF. The CDR3 DNA is TGCGCCAGCAGCCCCGCCCCGACAGCAGCCTACGAGCAGTACTTC.

This clonotype has only a few counts. This rearrangement joins TRBV15 to TRBJ2-3, with 12 bases aligning to TRBD2. Unmatched junction bases numbered 9, after V lost 0 bases and J lost 2 bases. CDR1 LNHNV and CDR2 YYDKDF come from the germline V gene (reference sequence). This CDR3 has 19 residues. The CDR3 DNA reads TGTGCCACCAGCAGAGAAGGACTAGCGGGAACCCGGGTCACAGATACGCAGTATTTT. Its translation is CATSREGLAGTRVTDTQYF.

This clonotype was counted once. The chain recombines TRBV29-1 with TRBJ1-2, with unresolved D. Trimming shortened V by 7 bases and J by 0 bases, and 12 bases separated the two germline ends. Germline CDR1 and CDR2: SQVTM and ANQGSEA. The CDR3 totals 13 residues. CDR3 sequence (DNA): TGCAGCGCCACCCCGGGTACTAACTATGGCTACACCTTC. The encoded protein is CSATPGTNYGYTF. Drawing the rest from reference TRBV29-1 and TRBJ1-2, the complete variable domain is SAVISQKPSRDICQRGTSLTIQCQVDSQVTMMFWYRQQPGQSLTLIATANQGSEATYESGFVIDKFPISRPNLTFSTLTVSNMSPEDSSIYLCSATPGTNYGYTFGSGTRLTVV.

To note about this clonotype: This may stem from a read error, because a much larger clone lies one nucleotide away. The rearrangement joins TRBV27 to TRBJ2-7, with 7 bases identical to TRBD2. Germline CDR1 is MNHEY and CDR2 is SMNVEV (reference sequence). CDR3 length equals 13 residues. J gave up 3 bases and V 6 bases, and 5 bases lay outside the gene matches. This chain's CDR3 is CASRVAGIYEQYF. Here the CDR3 DNA reads TGTGCCAGCAGAGTAGCGGGTATCTACGAGCAGTACTTC.

Details on this clonotype: A much more abundant neighbour one base away suggests this may be a read error. The chain is built from TRBV7-2 and TRBJ2-2, with D hard to call. The CDR3 runs 16 residues. V lost 5 bases and J lost 0, with 13 bases in between. CDR1 is SGHTA, CDR2 FQGNSA, per germline. The CDR3 DNA sequence: TGTGCCAGCAGCCTCACCCACCTTACGAACACCGGGGAGCTGTTTTTT. Encoded protein: CASSLTHLTNTGELFF.

This clonotype has ten or more counts. V and J are TRBV7-9 and TRBJ2-7, with D unclear. The CDR3 consists of 12 residues. The germline gives CDR1 SEHNR, CDR2 FQNEAQ (reference sequence). Between the trimmed V and J ends, which lost 5 bases and 4 bases, there was a span of 9 bases. CDR3 nucleotides: TGTGCCAGCAGCCCTGACGGGTACGAGCAGTACTTC. It is translated as CASSPDGYEQYF.

In its sample, this clonotype was seen many times. The genes are TRBV6-6 and TRBJ2-1; D possibly corresponds to TRBD1 (5 bases). Germline CDR1 and CDR2: MNHNY and SVGAGI (reference sequence). V lost 9 bases, J lost 9 bases, and 15 bases lay in between. The CDR3 spans 12 residues. The CDR3 protein is CASQKDSPEQFF. The CDR3 DNA is TGTGCCAGTCAAAAAGACAGCCCTGAGCAGTTCTTC.

This clonotype came up many times. The chain carries TRBV29-1 and TRBJ2-3; D gene unclear. The germline V and J ends were trimmed by 2 bases and 8 bases, with 14 bases remaining between them. The CDR3 sequence is 13 residues long. Germline V lookup: CDR1 SQVTM, CDR2 ANQGSEA. The CDR3 DNA sequence: TGCAGCGTTGAAACTGCGGAGCTCGTTACGCAGTATTTT. Translating it yields CSVETAELVTQYF.

Details on this clonotype: Possible read error: a much larger clone is one base away. The chain combines TRBV12-3 or TRBV12-4 with TRBJ2-7, with TRBD2 matching 8 bases. This CDR3 contains 15 residues. Trimming took 5 bases from V and 4 from J; bases not matched to a gene: 10. The CDR3 loop is CASSPELAGMYEQYF. The CDR3 DNA sequence: TGTGCCAGCAGTCCCGAGTTAGCGGGAATGTACGAGCAGTACTTC.

The chain has TRBV11-2 and TRBJ2-2; D perhaps matches TRBD2 (6 bases). The CDR3 runs 18 residues. Germline CDR1 and CDR2: SGHAT and FQNNGV. Deletions cut 1 base from V and 4 bases from J, with 19 bases between. CDR3 protein: CASSLGRVSAGSTGELFF. The CDR3 DNA reads TGTGCCAGCAGCTTAGGCCGGGTGTCCGCGGGAAGCACCGGGGAGCTGTTTTTT.

This clonotype was picked up many times. The chain uses TRBV6-1 and TRBJ2-3; the D gene is possibly TRBD2 (6 bases). Germline CDR1 is MNHNS and CDR2 is SASEGT. This CDR3 is built from 15 residues. V shed 10 bases and J shed 5 bases, with 22 bases lying between them. The DNA for the CDR3 is TGTGCCACCAGCCCCTCCTCGGCGGGACGAGATACGCAGTATTTT. It encodes CATSPSSAGRDTQYF.

This clonotype turned up a few times. The J gene is TRBJ2-7, the V gene TRBV15; 8 bases map to TRBD1. The germline V gene has CDR1 LNHNV and CDR2 YYDKDF (reference sequence). The CDR3 loop spans 14 amino acids. Trimming took 3 bases from V and 6 from J; bases not matched to a gene: 7. The DNA for the CDR3 is TGTGCCACCAGCAGTGACCAGGGGGCAAGCGAGCAGTACTTC. The encoded protein is CATSSDQGASEQYF.

This clonotype showed up many times. V and J are TRBV21-1 and TRBJ2-1; the table's D call TRBD1 went unverified against the DNA. TRBV21-1 is designated a pseudogene. This CDR3 region has 15 residues. The CDR3 here is CASSNGQGFYNEQFF. CDR3 nucleotides: TGTGCCAGCAGCAACGGACAGGGTTTCTACAATGAGCAGTTCTTC.

This clonotype was counted many times. The chain is built from TRBV20-1 and TRBJ2-4; perhaps TRBD1 as D (6 bases). There are 14 residues in the CDR3. With 7 bases removed from V and 1 base from J, the gap between germline ends came to 14 bases. The germline V gene has CDR1 DFQATT and CDR2 SNEGSKA (reference sequence). CDR3 residues: CSVPHRDAKNIQYF. DNA for the CDR3: TGCAGTGTTCCACACAGGGACGCCAAAAACATTCAGTACTTC.

This clonotype was detected many times. The chain joins TRBV20-1 to TRBJ2-1; D is ambiguous. Germline-derived CDR1 and CDR2 are DFQATT and SNEGSKA (reference sequence). V lost 5 bases and J 7 bases, leaving 9 bases between the germline ends. CDR3 length: 11 residues. CDR3 nucleotides: TGCAGTGCTGATCGGCGGAATGAGCAGTTCTTC. This sequence encodes CSADRRNEQFF.

There are many counts of this clonotype. The chain has TRBV10-3 and TRBJ1-1, with 11 bases fitting TRBD1. After removal of 7 bases from V and 6 bases from J, the junction contained 7 bases not matched to a gene. CDR1 ENHRY and CDR2 SYGVKD come from the germline V gene. The CDR3 loop spans 14 amino acids. The CDR3 coding sequence is TGTGCCATCACCCCGGGACAGGGGGTCGCTGAAGCTTTCTTT. This sequence encodes CAITPGQGVAEAFF.

The chain carries TRBV5-1 and TRBJ2-1; 7 nucleotides align to TRBD1. Germline V CDR1 and CDR2: SGHRS, YFSETQ. V shed 0 bases, J shed 7 bases, and the junction held 7 bases outside the gene matches. The CDR3 spans 15 residues. Here the CDR3 DNA reads TGCGCCAGCAGCTTGGAAGGGGGCCAGTGGAATGAGCAGTTCTTC. It translates to CASSLEGGQWNEQFF.

This clonotype was observed many times. This chain uses TRBV28 with TRBJ1-2; 7 bases match TRBD1. Germline V gene data show CDR1 as MDHEN and CDR2 as SYDVKM. The CDR3 covers 14 residues. V gave up 2 bases and J gave up 4 bases; unmatched junction bases: 4. In nucleotides, the CDR3 is TGTGCCAGCAGTTTAAGACAGGGCAGCTATGGCTACACCTTC. Residues: CASSLRQGSYGYTF.

This clonotype occurred many times. This sequence joins TRBV30 and TRBJ1-5; D unclear. Looked up from germline, CDR1 is GTSNPN and CDR2 is SVGIG (reference sequence). Trimming left V 2 bases short and J 0 bases short, with 5 bases between. The CDR3 runs 13 residues. The DNA of the CDR3 is TGTGCCTGGAGTAGGAATAGCAATCAGCCCCAGCATTTT. Translating gives CAWSRNSNQPQHF.